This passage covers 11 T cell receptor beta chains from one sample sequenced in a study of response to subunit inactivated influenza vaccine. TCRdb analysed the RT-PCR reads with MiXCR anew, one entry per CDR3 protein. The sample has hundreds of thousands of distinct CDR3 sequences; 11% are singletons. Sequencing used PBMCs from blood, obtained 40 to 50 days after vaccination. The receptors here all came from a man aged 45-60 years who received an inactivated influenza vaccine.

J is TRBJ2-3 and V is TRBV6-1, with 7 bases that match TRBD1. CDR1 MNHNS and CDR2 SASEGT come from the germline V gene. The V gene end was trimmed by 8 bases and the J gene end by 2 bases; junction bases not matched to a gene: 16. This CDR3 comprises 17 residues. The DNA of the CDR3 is TGTGCCAGCGCCCAGAGGGGGCGAAGGGGTTTCACAGATACGCAGTATTTT. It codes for CASAQRGRRGFTDTQYF.

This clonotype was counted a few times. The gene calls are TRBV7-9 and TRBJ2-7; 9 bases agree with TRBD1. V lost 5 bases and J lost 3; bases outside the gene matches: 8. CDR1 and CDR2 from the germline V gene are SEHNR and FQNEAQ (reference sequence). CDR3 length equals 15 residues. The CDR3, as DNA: TGTGCCAGCAGCCCGACCGGGACAGGGTTCTACGAGCAGTACTTC. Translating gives CASSPTGTGFYEQYF.

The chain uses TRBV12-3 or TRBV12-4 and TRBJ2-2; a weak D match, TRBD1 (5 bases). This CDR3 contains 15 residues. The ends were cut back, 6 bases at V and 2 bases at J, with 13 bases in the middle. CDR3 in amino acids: CASSYFQGNTGELFF. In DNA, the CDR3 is TGTGCCAGCAGCTATTTCCAGGGAAACACCGGGGAGCTGTTTTTT.

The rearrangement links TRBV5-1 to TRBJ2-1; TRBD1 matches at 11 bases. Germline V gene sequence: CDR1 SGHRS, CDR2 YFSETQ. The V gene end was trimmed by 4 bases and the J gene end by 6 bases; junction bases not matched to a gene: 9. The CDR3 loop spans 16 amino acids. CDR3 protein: CASSQASGTGGNEQFF. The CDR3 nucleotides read TGCGCCAGCAGCCAAGCATCCGGGACAGGGGGCAATGAGCAGTTCTTC.

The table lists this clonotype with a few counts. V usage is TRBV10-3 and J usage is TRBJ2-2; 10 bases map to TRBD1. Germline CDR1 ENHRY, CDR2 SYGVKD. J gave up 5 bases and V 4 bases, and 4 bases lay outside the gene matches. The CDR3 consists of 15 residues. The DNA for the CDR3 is TGTGCCATCAGTGCGGGACAGGGGCTGACCGGGGAGCTGTTTTTT. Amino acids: CAISAGQGLTGELFF.

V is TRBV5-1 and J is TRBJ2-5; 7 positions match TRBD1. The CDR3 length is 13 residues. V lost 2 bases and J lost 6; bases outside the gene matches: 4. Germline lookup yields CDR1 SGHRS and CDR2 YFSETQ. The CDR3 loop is CASSLTGEQTQYF. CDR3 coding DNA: TGCGCCAGCAGCTTAACAGGGGAACAGACCCAGTACTTC.

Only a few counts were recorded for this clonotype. Here the CDR3 DNA reads TGCAGTGCTAATGGGCCTCTACATGAGCAGTTCTTC. It yields the protein CSANGPLHEQFF. The chain combines TRBV20-1 with TRBJ2-1, with D hard to call. V was clipped by 4 bases and J by 8 bases, with 12 bases between them. The CDR3 totals 12 residues. Germline-derived CDR1 and CDR2 are DFQATT and SNEGSKA (reference sequence).

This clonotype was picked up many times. The CDR3, as DNA: TGTGCCAGCAGTTTACGGGGGGTGGAGACCCAGTACTTC. Encoded protein: CASSLRGVETQYF. The chain links TRBV12-3 or TRBV12-4 to TRBJ2-5, with 7 bases matching TRBD2. V lost 2 bases and J lost 5; bases outside the gene matches: 2. The CDR3 is made up of 13 amino acids.

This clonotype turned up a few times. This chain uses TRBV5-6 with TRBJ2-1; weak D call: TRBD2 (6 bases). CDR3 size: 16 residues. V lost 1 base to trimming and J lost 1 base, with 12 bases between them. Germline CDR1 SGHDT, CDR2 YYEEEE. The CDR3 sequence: CASSLMGRKSYNEQFF. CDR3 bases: TGTGCCAGCAGCTTGATGGGGAGGAAGTCCTACAATGAGCAGTTCTTC.

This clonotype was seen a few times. CDR3 sequence reads: CASSYRHGDGPQHF. The CDR3 DNA sequence: TGTGCCAGCAGTTACCGTCACGGAGATGGGCCCCAGCATTTT. This rearrangement joins TRBV6-5 to TRBJ1-5; no definite D call. Germline lookup yields CDR1 MNHEY and CDR2 SVGAGI. Trimming cost V 2 bases and J 9 bases, with 14 bases left between them. The CDR3 spans 14 residues.

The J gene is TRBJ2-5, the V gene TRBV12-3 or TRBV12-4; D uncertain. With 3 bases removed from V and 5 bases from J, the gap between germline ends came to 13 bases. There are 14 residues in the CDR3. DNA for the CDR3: TGTGCCAGCAGTTTCCGTGGGCAAGGCGAGACCCAGTACTTC. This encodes CASSFRGQGETQYF.